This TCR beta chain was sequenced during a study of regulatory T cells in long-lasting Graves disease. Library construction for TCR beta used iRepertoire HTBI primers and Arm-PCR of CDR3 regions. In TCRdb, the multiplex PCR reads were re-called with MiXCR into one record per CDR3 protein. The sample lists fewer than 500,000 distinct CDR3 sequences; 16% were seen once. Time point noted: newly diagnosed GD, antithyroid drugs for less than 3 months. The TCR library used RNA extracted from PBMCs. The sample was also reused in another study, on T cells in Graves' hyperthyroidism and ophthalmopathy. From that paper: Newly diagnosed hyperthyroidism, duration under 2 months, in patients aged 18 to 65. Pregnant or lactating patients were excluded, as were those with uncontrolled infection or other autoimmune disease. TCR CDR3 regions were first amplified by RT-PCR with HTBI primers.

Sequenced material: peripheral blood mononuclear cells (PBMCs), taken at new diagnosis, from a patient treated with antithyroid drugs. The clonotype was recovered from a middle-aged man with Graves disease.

The CDR3 loop reads CSASIAGVGYTF. In DNA, the CDR3 is TGCAGTGCTAGTATAGCCGGGGTCGGCTACACCTTC. The chain couples TRBV20-1 to TRBJ1-2; no definite D call. This CDR3 contains 12 residues. Trimming stripped 3 bases from V and 8 bases from J, with 13 bases between. Looked up from germline, CDR1 is DFQATT and CDR2 is SNEGSKA (reference sequence).